This T cell receptor (beta chain) was sequenced during a study of blood T cells in healthy people across ages. Study-wide findings and caveats: Naive CD4+ cell counts and diversity both ran higher in long-lived than in aged donors.

Samples each yielded at least 5 micrograms of total RNA. About this clonotype itself: Its target is not known.

A sample-barcoded 5' primer and a J-beta primer mix were used in a second PCR of about 7 to 12 cycles. TCRdb passed the 5' RACE reads through MiXCR, listing each CDR3 protein once. The data contain about 1,400,000 distinct CDR3 sequences, roughly 40% of them singletons. CDR1 is LGHNA, CDR2 YNFKEQ, per germline. V was pared by 4 bases and J by 1 base, with 7 bases of the junction left unmatched. The CDR3 sequence is 16 residues long. The chain has TRBV4-2 and TRBJ2-3, with 8 bases matching TRBD2. The sample taken for sequencing was blood. This clonotype was sampled from a woman between 18 and 29 years old in good health. The CDR3: CASSRDAGGRTDTQYF. The DNA for the CDR3 is TGTGCCAGCAGCCGAGACGCGGGGGGTCGCACAGATACGCAGTATTTT.